This T cell receptor (beta chain) is drawn from a study of tumor and adjacent non-tumor tissue in lung cancer. The table lists this clonotype with a count of one. RNA was extracted from bulk tissue without any cell sorting. Germline assignment: CDR1 MDHEN and CDR2 SYDVKM. This CDR3 contains 12 residues. A modified ARM-PCR protocol with three rounds of nested PCR amplified TCRbeta. TCRdb re-called the multiplex PCR reads with MiXCR, one entry per CDR3 protein. The sample lists approximately 75,000 distinct CDR3 sequences, 77% occurring once. The chain uses TRBV28 and TRBJ2-2, with D hard to call. The clonotype originates from a woman between 50 and 59 years old with non-small cell lung cancer. Input material: lung tumor tissue. CDR3 nucleotide sequence: TGTGTCACCCCTGTGAACACCGGGGAGCTGTTTTTT. Residues: CVTPVNTGELFF.